A single sample is the source of the 2 T cell receptor beta chains below, sequenced in a study of cytomegalovirus exposure and HLA in healthy donors. The PCR used 60 Vbeta and 13 Jbeta primers. Clones were sequenced by immunoSEQ multiplex PCR, and TCRdb holds only the in-frame ones, with some missing. The table lists approximately 100,000 clones, about 81% of them singletons. Source material: PBMCs. The receptors come from a male donor in good health and CMV-seropositive.

The chain joins TRBV7-9 to TRBJ2-5, with 13 bases fitting TRBD2. CDR1 is SEHNR and CDR2 is FQNEAQ in the germline V gene (reference sequence). The CDR3 spans 14 residues. V gave up 4 bases and J gave up 9 bases; unmatched junction bases: 5. CDR3 bases: TGTGCCAGCAGCTGGGGACTAGCGGGGAGGGCCCAGTACTTC. It is translated as CASSWGLAGRAQYF.

Written as DNA, the CDR3 is TGTGCCAGCAGCTTGCCAGGGTCTTTCTATGGCTACACCTTC. Encoded protein: CASSLPGSFYGYTF. This chain links TRBV5-4 with TRBJ1-2, with D possibly TRBD1 on 5 matching bases. In germline, CDR1 is SGHNT, CDR2 YYREEE (reference sequence). The length of the CDR3 is 14 residues. Deletions cut 1 base from V and 4 bases from J, with 11 bases between. Full variable domain (rest looked up from reference TRBV5-4 and TRBJ1-2): ETGVTQSPTHLIKTRGQQVTLRCSSQSGHNTVSWYQQALGQGPQFIFQYYREEENGRGNFPPRFSGLQFPNYSSELNVNALELDDSALYLCASSLPGSFYGYTFGSGTRLTVV.